A selection of T cell receptor beta chains follows, all from one sample in a study of blood T cell repertoires in COVID-19. Profiled with immunoSEQ multiplex PCR; TCRdb holds only in-frame clones, not every one. Of about 220,000 clones listed, more than 85% are singletons. Sequenced input: peripheral blood. These TCRs come from a man between 35 and 55 years old with active or convalescent COVID-19. Both conserved end residues are part of each CDR3. The order of the fields is CDR3 protein, CDR3 DNA, V gene, D gene, clone size, J gene. D genes are given only for firm matches. Size is stated for part of the rows, as once, few or many counts, or as a class when the clone is expanded.

CDR3 protein: CASSIGRAGLTEAFF
CDR3 DNA: TGTGCCAGTAGTATAGGGAGGGCAGGCCTCACTGAAGCTTTCTTT
V gene: TRBV19
D gene: -
clone size: -
J gene: TRBJ1-1

CDR3 protein: CASSERGSYSNQPQHF
CDR3 DNA: TGTGCCAGCAGTGAACGCGGCAGCTATAGCAATCAGCCCCAGCATTTT
V gene: TRBV2
D gene: -
clone size: -
J gene: TRBJ1-5

CDR3 protein: CSVFGQSNEKLFF
CDR3 DNA: TGCAGCGTTTTCGGACAGTCAAATGAAAAACTGTTTTTT
V gene: TRBV29-1
D gene: -
clone size: -
J gene: TRBJ1-4

CDR3 protein: CASSMSRGGSYEQYF
CDR3 DNA: TGTGCCAGTAGTATGTCCAGGGGTGGGTCCTACGAGCAGTACTTC
V gene: TRBV19
D gene: -
clone size: -
J gene: TRBJ2-7

CDR3 protein: CASSQEDRGTDTQYF
CDR3 DNA: TGCGCCAGCAGCCAGGAGGACAGGGGGACAGATACGCAGTATTTT
V gene: TRBV4-1
D gene: TRBD1
clone size: once
J gene: TRBJ2-3

CDR3 protein: CASSANRGKETQYF
CDR3 DNA: TGTGCCAGCAGCGCGAACCGGGGGAAGGAGACCCAGTACTTC
V gene: TRBV7-2
D gene: -
clone size: once
J gene: TRBJ2-5

CDR3 protein: CASSEDFSSGNTIYF
CDR3 DNA: TGTGCCAGCTCAGAGGACTTTAGCTCTGGAAACACCATATATTTT
V gene: TRBV18
D gene: -
clone size: -
J gene: TRBJ1-3

CDR3 protein: CATSNEGLNQPQHF
CDR3 DNA: TGTGCCACCAGCAATGAGGGCCTCAATCAGCCCCAGCATTTT
V gene: TRBV6-5
D gene: -
clone size: -
J gene: TRBJ1-5

CDR3 protein: CASSLRQGLTEAFF
CDR3 DNA: TGTGCCAGCAGCTTACGACAGGGGTTGACTGAAGCTTTCTTT
V gene: TRBV7-8
D gene: TRBD1
clone size: -
J gene: TRBJ1-1

CDR3 protein: CSVGGFLSDTQYF
CDR3 DNA: TGCAGCGTTGGAGGGTTTTTATCAGATACGCAGTATTTT
V gene: TRBV29-1
D gene: -
clone size: -
J gene: TRBJ2-3

CDR3 protein: CASRLAGKETQYF
CDR3 DNA: TGTGCCAGTAGACTAGCGGGAAAAGAGACCCAGTACTTC
V gene: TRBV19
D gene: TRBD2
clone size: -
J gene: TRBJ2-5

CDR3 protein: CARSTDTNYGYTF
CDR3 DNA: TGTGCCAGAAGCACGGACACTAACTATGGCTACACCTTC
V gene: TRBV5-3
D gene: -
clone size: -
J gene: TRBJ1-2

CDR3 protein: CASSSLAGGSNEQFF
CDR3 DNA: TGCGCCAGCAGCTCCCTAGCGGGGGGATCCAATGAGCAGTTCTTC
V gene: TRBV10-2
D gene: TRBD2
clone size: -
J gene: TRBJ2-1

CDR3 protein: CATSDWAGGTQYF
CDR3 DNA: TGTGCCACCAGTGATTGGGCAGGAGGAACCCAGTACTTC
V gene: TRBV24-1
D gene: -
clone size: -
J gene: TRBJ2-5

CDR3 protein: CASSLVAGAYYEQYF
CDR3 DNA: TGCGCCAGCAGCTTGGTTGCAGGGGCCTACTACGAGCAGTACTTC
V gene: TRBV5-1
D gene: -
clone size: -
J gene: TRBJ2-7

CDR3 protein: CASSVQGFVNIQYF
CDR3 DNA: TGTGCCAGCAGTGTACAGGGGTTTGTAAACATTCAGTACTTC
V gene: TRBV27
D gene: TRBD1
clone size: -
J gene: TRBJ2-4

CDR3 protein: CASSPRDYWSYEQYF
CDR3 DNA: TGCGCCAGCAGCCCCCGGGATTATTGGTCCTACGAGCAGTACTTC
V gene: TRBV4-1
D gene: -
clone size: -
J gene: TRBJ2-7

CDR3 protein: CASSRLPTGEAYGYTF
CDR3 DNA: TGTGCCAGCAGCCGTCTACCGACAGGGGAAGCCTATGGCTACACCTTC
V gene: TRBV2
D gene: TRBD1
clone size: -
J gene: TRBJ1-2

CDR3 protein: CASSSDSTNEKLFF
CDR3 DNA: TGCGCCAGCAGCTCGGACAGCACTAATGAAAAACTGTTTTTT
V gene: TRBV5-1
D gene: -
clone size: few
J gene: TRBJ1-4

CDR3 protein: CASSEDGGYGGYTF
CDR3 DNA: TGTGCCAGCAGTGAAGACGGGGGATACGGCGGCTACACCTTC
V gene: TRBV2
D gene: -
clone size: -
J gene: TRBJ1-2

CDR3 protein: CASSLRHSIADTQYF
CDR3 DNA: TGTGCCAGCAGCTTACGACACTCTATCGCGGATACGCAGTATTTT
V gene: TRBV7-3
D gene: -
clone size: -
J gene: TRBJ2-3

CDR3 protein: CACRTGEKYGYTF
CDR3 DNA: TGTGCCTGTAGGACAGGGGAAAAATATGGCTACACCTTC
V gene: TRBV30
D gene: TRBD1
clone size: -
J gene: TRBJ1-2

CDR3 protein: CASSHNYGYTF
CDR3 DNA: TGTGCCAGCAGTCATAACTATGGCTACACCTTC
V gene: TRBV28
D gene: -
clone size: -
J gene: TRBJ1-2

CDR3 protein: CASSLSWTATNYGYTF
CDR3 DNA: TGTGCCAGCAGTTTATCCTGGACAGCCACTAACTATGGCTACACCTTC
V gene: TRBV27
D gene: -
clone size: -
J gene: TRBJ1-2

CDR3 protein: CASSSPAGETEAFF
CDR3 DNA: TGTGCCAGCAGTTCCCCGGCAGGGGAAACTGAAGCTTTCTTT
V gene: TRBV28
D gene: -
clone size: -
J gene: TRBJ1-1

CDR3 protein: CASSAQGAGGYTF
CDR3 DNA: TGTGCCAGCAGCGCACAGGGGGCTGGTGGCTACACCTTC
V gene: TRBV6-4
D gene: TRBD1
clone size: -
J gene: TRBJ1-2

CDR3 protein: CASSGMVGGYAFF
CDR3 DNA: TGTGCCAGCAGCGGAATGGTGGGGGGTTATGCTTTCTTT
V gene: TRBV5-4
D gene: -
clone size: few
J gene: TRBJ1-1

CDR3 protein: CASSAGTGGGYGYTF
CDR3 DNA: TGTGCCAGTAGTGCCGGGACAGGGGGAGGTTATGGCTACACCTTC
V gene: TRBV19
D gene: TRBD1
clone size: -
J gene: TRBJ1-2

CDR3 protein: CASSLGGRESSYNEQFF
CDR3 DNA: TGTGCCAGCAGCTTAGGGGGGCGGGAGAGCTCCTACAATGAGCAGTTCTTC
V gene: TRBV7-9
D gene: -
clone size: -
J gene: TRBJ2-1

CDR3 protein: CASSSPGSEKLFF
CDR3 DNA: TGCGCCAGCAGCTCCCCTGGGAGTGAAAAACTGTTTTTT
V gene: TRBV5-1
D gene: -
clone size: -
J gene: TRBJ1-4

CDR3 protein: CAWSVLPQASGYTDTQYF
CDR3 DNA: TGTGCCTGGAGTGTACTTCCCCAGGCTAGCGGGTACACAGATACGCAGTATTTT
V gene: TRBV30
D gene: TRBD2
clone size: -
J gene: TRBJ2-3

CDR3 protein: CASSPGQGVEAFF
CDR3 DNA: TGTGCCAGCAGCCCGGGACAGGGGGTTGAAGCTTTCTTT
V gene: TRBV7-3
D gene: TRBD1
clone size: -
J gene: TRBJ1-1